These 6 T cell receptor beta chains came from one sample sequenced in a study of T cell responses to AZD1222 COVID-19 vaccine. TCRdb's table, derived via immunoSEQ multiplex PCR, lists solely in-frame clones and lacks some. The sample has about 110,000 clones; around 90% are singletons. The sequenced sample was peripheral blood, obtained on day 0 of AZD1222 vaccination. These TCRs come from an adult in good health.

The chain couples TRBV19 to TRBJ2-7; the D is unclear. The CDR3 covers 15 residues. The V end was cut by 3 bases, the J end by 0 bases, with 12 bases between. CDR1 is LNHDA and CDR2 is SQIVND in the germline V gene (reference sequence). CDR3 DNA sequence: TGTGCCAGTAGTATGACCCCGCAGACCTCCTACGAGCAGTACTTC. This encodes CASSMTPQTSYEQYF. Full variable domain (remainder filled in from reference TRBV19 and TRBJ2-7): DGGITQSPKYLFRKEGQNVTLSCEQNLNHDAMYWYRQDPGQGLRLIYYSQIVNDFQKGDIAEGYSVSREKKESFPLTVTSAQKNPTAFYLCASSMTPQTSYEQYFGPGTRLTVT.

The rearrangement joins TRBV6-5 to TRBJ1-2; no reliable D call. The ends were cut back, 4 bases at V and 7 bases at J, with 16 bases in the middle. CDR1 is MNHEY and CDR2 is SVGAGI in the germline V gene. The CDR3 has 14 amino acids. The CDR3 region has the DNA TGTGCCAGCAGTTCCGAATGGGCTGGGAGTGGCTACACCTTC. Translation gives CASSSEWAGSGYTF.

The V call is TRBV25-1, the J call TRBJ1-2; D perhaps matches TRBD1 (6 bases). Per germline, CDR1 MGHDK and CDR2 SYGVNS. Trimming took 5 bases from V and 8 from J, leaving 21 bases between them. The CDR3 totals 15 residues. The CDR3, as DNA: TGTGCCAGCAGTCCCCTCCAGGGGCCTCCTCGGGGCTACACCTTC. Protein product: CASSPLQGPPRGYTF.

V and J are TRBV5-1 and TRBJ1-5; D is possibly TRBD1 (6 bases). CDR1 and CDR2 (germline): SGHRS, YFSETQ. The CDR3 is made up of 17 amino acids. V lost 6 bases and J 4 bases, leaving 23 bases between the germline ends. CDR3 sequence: CASTTTLTGTYNQPQHF. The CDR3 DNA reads TGCGCCAGCACCACTACCTTGACCGGGACATATAATCAGCCCCAGCATTTT.

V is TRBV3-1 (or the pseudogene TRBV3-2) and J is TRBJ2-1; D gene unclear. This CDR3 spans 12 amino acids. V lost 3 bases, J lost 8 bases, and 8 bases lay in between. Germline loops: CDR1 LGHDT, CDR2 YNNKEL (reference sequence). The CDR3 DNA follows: TGTGCCAGCAGCCAGGGGTTTCATGAGCAGTTCTTC. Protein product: CASSQGFHEQFF.

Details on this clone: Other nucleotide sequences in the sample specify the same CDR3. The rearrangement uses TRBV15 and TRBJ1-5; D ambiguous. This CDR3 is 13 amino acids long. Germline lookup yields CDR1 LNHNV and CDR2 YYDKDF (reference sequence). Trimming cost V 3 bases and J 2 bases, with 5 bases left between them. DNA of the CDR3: TGTGCCACCAGCAGGTTGGGCAATCAGCCCCAGCATTTT. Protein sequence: CATSRLGNQPQHF.